This paragraph reports one T cell receptor (beta chain). The target of this receptor is not known. One base away there is no much larger clone; base qualities are not given. Counted from cysteine to phenylalanine, this CDR3 has 15 amino acids. Only the CDR3 region is kept as DNA, spanning 45 bases read in frame from base 1. Reading the germline V gene (reference sequence) gives CDR1 MNHEY and CDR2 SMNVEV. The junction shows trimming of 6 bases on V and 9 bases on J, and the gene matches do not reach 7 bases of it. This entry belongs to a study of cytomegalovirus exposure and HLA in healthy donors (dated 2017 in TCRdb). For context, the study as a whole: According to a later analysis, the 120 or so validation repertoires were produced on the same platform as the roughly 600 repertoires of the first cohort. The study combined high-throughput TCR immunosequencing, statistical association of individual TCRs with disease status, and machine learning to predict cytomegalovirus infection status. A separate validation cohort of over 95 different subjects was used in addition to the approximately 700-subject first cohort. The aim of the study was to test whether cataloging public T cell receptors could identify signatures of past pathogen exposure. Overall study outcomes, separate from this receptor: A later analysis had no HLA typing for the validation cohort, so co-occurrence there was scored across all 130 or so repertoires. The study listed 150 to 200 TCR beta chains as associated with cytomegalovirus. The classifier was reported to diagnose cytomegalovirus status with high specificity and sensitivity in both the original cohort and the validation cohort. It was suggested by the authors that the approach could potentially be generalized to other disease states and immunological phenotypes. Three of the identified cytomegalovirus-associated TCR beta chains were confirmed in vitro to be specific for cytomegalovirus antigens. In a later analysis, TCRs clustered in the first cohort were found to also tend to co-occur in the approximately 120 validation repertoires, with roughly 93% of cluster scores above 0. While some public TCRs were present in many individuals, most TCR sequences turned up only very rarely across donors.

Library preparation used the immunoSEQ multiplex PCR assay. The original methods were these. A statistical classification framework was developed to diagnose cytomegalovirus status using the catalog of TCR beta chain sequences. TCRdb took this table from immuneACCESS and kept in-frame rearrangements with V and J called. Such tables lack part of the clones; where checked against another copy, unresolved V genes explain under half of the gap, and the rest is unexplained. Clone size and the V and J calls come from that table; the DNA yielded D and trimming. Recorded for this sample are about 260,000 clones; about 90% of them occurred a single time. Approximately 3.1% of the sample rests with the top ten. The donors belonged to the validation cohort of approximately 130 subjects, which was separate from the roughly 700-subject first cohort.

The chain joins TRBV27 to TRBJ2-1, and 14 junctional nucleotides match TRBD2. The sequencing sample was made of PBMCs. The clonotype originates from a woman in her 30s in good health and CMV-seronegative. The nucleotides read TGTGCCAGCAGGGAAACCGGGACTAGCGGGAGTGAGCAGTTCTTC. The encoded protein is CASRETGTSGSEQFF.